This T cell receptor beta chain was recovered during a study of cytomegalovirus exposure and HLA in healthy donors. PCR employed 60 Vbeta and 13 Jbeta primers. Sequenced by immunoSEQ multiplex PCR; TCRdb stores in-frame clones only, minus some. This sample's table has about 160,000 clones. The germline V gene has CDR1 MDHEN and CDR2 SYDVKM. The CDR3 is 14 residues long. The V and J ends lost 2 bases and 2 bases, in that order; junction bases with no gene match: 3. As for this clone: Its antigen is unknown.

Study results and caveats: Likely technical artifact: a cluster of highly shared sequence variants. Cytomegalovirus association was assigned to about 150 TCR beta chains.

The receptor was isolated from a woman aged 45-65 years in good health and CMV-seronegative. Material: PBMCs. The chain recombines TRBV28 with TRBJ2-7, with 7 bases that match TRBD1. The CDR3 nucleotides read TGTGCCAGCAGTTTAAGGGACAGCCCCTACGAGCAGTACTTC. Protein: CASSLRDSPYEQYF. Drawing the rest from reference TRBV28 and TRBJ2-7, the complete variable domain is DVKVTQSSRYLVKRTGEKVFLECVQDMDHENMFWYRQDPGLGLRLIYFSYDVKMKEKGDIPEGYSVSREKKERFSLILESASTNQTSMYLCASSLRDSPYEQYFGPGTRLTVT.